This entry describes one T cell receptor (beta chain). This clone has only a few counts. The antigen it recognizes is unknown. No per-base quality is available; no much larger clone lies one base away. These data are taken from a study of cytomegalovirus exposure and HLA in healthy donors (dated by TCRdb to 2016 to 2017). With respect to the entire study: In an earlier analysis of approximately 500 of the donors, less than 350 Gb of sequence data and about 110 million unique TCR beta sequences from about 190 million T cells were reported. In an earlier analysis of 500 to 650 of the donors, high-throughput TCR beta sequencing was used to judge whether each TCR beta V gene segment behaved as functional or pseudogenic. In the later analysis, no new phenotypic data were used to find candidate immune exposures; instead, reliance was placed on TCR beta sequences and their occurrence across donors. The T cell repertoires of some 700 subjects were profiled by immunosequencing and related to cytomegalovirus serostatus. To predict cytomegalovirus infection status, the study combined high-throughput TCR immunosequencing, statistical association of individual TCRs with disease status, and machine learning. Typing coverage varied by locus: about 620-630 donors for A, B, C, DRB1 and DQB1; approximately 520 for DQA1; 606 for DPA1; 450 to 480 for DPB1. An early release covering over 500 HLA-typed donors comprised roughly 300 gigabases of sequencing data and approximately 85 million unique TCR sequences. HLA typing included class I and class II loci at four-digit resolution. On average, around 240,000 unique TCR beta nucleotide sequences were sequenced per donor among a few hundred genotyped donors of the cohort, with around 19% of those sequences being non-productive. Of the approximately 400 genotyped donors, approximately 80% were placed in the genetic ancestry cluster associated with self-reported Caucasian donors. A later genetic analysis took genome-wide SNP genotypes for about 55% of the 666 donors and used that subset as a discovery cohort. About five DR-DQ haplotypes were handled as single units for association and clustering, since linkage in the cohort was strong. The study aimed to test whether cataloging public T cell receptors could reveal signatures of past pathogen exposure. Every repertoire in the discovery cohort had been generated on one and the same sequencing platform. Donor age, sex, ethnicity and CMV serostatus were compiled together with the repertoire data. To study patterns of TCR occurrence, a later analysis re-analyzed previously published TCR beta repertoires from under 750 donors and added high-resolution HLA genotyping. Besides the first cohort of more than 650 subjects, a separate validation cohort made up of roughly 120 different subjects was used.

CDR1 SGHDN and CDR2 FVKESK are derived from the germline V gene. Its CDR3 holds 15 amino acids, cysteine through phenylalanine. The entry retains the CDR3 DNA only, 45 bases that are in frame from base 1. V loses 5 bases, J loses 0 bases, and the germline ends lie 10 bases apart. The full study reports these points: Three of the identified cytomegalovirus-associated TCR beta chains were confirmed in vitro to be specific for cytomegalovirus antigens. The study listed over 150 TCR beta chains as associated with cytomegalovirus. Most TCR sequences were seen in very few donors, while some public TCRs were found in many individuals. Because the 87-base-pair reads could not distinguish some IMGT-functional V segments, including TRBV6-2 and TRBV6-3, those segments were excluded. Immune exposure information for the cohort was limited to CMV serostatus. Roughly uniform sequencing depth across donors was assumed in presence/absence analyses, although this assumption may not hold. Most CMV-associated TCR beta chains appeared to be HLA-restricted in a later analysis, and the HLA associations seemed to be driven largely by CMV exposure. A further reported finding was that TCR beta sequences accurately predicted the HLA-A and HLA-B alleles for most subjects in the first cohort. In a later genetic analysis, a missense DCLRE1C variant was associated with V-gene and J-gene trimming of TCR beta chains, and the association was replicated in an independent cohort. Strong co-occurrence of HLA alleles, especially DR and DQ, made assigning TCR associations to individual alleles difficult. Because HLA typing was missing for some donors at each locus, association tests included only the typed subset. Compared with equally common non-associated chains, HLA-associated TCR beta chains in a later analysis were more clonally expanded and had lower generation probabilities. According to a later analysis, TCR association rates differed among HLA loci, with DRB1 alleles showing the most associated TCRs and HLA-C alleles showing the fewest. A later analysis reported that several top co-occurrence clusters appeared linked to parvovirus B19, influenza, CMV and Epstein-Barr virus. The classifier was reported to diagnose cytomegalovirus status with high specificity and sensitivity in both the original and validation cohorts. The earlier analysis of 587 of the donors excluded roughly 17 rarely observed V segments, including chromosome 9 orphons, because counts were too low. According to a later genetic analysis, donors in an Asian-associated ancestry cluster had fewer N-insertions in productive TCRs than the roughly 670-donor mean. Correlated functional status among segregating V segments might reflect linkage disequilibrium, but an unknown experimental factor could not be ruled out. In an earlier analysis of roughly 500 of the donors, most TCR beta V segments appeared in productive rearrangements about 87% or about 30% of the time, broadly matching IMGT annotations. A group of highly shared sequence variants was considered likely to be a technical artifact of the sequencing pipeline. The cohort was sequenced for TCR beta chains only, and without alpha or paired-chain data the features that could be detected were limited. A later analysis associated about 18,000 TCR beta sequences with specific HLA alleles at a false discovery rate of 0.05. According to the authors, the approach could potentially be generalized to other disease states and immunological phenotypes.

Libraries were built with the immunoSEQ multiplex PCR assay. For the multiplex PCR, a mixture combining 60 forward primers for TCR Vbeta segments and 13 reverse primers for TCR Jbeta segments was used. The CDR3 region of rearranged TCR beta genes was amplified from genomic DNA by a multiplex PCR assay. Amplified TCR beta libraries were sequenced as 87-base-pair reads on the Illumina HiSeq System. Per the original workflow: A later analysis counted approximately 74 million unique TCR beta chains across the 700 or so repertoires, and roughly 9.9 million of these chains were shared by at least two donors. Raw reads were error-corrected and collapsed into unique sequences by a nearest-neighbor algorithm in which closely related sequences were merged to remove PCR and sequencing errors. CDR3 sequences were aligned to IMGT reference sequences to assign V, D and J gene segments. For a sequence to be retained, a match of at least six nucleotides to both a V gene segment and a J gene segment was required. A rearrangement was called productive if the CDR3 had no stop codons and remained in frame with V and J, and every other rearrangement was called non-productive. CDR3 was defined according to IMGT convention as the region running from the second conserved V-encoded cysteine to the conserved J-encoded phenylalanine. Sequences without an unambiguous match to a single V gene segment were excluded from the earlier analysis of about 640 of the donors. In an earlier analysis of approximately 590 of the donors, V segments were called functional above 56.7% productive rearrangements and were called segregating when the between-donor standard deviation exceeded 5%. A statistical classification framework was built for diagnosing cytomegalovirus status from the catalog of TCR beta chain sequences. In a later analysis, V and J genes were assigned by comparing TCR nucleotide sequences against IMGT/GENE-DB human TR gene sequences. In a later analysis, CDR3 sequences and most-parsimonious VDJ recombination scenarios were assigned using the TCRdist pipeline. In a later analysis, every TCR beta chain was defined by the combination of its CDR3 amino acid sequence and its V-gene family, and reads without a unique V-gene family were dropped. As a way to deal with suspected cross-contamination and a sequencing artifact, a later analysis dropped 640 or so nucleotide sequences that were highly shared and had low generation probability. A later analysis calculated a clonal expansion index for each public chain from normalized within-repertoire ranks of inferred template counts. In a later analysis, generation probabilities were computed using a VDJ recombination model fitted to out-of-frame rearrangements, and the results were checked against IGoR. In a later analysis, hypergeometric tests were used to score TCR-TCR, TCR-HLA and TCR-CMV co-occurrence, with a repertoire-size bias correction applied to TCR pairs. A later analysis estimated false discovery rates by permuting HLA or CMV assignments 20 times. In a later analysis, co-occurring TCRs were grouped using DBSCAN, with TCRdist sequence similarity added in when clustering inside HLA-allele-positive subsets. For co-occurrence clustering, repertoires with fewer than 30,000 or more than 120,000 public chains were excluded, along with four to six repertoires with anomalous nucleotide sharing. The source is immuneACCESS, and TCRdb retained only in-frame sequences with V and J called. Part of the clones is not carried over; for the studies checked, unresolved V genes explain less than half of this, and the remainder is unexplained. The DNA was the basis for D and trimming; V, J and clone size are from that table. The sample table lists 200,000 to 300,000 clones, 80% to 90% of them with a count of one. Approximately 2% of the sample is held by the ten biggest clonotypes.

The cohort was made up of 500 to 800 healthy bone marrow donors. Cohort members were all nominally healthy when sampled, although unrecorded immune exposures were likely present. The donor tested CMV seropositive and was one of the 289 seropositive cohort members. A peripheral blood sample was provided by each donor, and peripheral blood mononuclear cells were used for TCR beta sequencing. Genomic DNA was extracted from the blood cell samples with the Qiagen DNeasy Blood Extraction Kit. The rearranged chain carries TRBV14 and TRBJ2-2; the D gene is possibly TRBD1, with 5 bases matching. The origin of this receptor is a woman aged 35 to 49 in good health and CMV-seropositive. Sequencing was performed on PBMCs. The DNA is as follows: TGTGCCAGCAGCGTACAGGATCCGAACACCGGGGAGCTGTTTTTT. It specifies CASSVQDPNTGELFF. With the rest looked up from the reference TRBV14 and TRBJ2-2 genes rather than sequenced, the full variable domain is EAGVTQFPSHSVIEKGQTVTLRCDPISGHDNLYWYRRVMGKEIKFLLHFVKESKQDESGMPNNRFLAERTGGTYSTLKVQPAELEDSGVYFCASSVQDPNTGELFFGEGSRLTVL.